The next 16 T cell receptor gamma chains were all read from a single sample in a study of Vδ1+ human thymocytes (dated 2018 in TCRdb). Results and caveats for the whole study, not just this receptor: Unlike the oligoclonal repertoires in peripheral blood, the thymic TRG and TRD repertoires appeared highly polyclonal, with Gaussian CDR3 length distributions.

Antigens for these TCRs are unknown. Sequencing was performed on an Illumina MiSeq. RNA was extracted with the RNeasy mini kit and reverse transcribed using Superscript III. Multiplex PCR was used to generate CDR3 amplicons, with pooled V-gene forward primers and a constant-region reverse primer carrying Illumina adaptor overhangs. TCRdb reran clone calling on the public reads with CATT; rows sharing one DNA sequence were then combined. The sample table shows about 36,000 gamma-chain clones, and 20% are seen once. The top ten clones comprise less than 2% of the sample. The material sequenced was Vdelta1+ gamma-delta thymocytes from the thymus. This specimen's cell subset or site label, interpreted: FACS-sorted CD3+ TCRalphabeta- TCRVdelta1+ TCRVdelta2- thymocytes. The receptors were sampled from a girl under three years old who had congenital heart surgery.

The genes are TRGV5 and TRGJ1 or TRGJ2. The germline V gene encodes CDR1 VINAFY and CDR2 YDVSNSKD. The V segment lost 0 bases and the J segment 10 bases; nucleotides outside the gene matches: 6. This CDR3 spans 12 amino acids. The CDR3 DNA is TGTGCCACCTGGGACAGGCGTAACAAGAAACTCTTT. As protein: CATWDRRNKKLF.

The chain employs TRGV9 and TRGJ1 or TRGJ2. Germline values: CDR1 GITISATS, CDR2 ISYDGTV (reference sequence). Trimming removed 11 bases from V and 7 bases from J; junction bases left unmatched: 8. CDR3 length equals 10 residues. CDR3 amino acids: CASRTYKKLF. In DNA form, the CDR3 reads TGTGCCTCCAGGACGTATAAGAAACTCTTT.

The chain has TRGV8 and TRGJ1 or TRGJ2. The CDR3 totals 14 residues. V shed 3 bases and J 3 bases; nucleotides not matched to a gene: 8. Germline lookup yields CDR1 VENAVY and CDR2 YDSYNSRV. CDR3 loop: CATWDGRFYYKKLF. DNA of the CDR3: TGTGCCACCTGGGATGGACGCTTTTATTATAAGAAACTCTTT.

Details on this clone: A far larger clone lies a single base away; this is likely a read error. Other nucleotide sequences from this sample produce the same CDR3. This chain uses TRGV9 with TRGJ1 or TRGJ2. There are 12 residues in the CDR3. The germline gives CDR1 GITISATS, CDR2 ISYDGTV (reference sequence). CDR3 sequence reads: CALWEVYYKKLF. Here the CDR3 DNA reads TGTGCCCTGTGGGAGGTTTATTATAAGAAACTCTTT.

Details on this clone: Being one base from a much bigger clone, this may be a read error. Other DNA sequences in this specimen translate into the identical CDR3. The chain couples TRGV8 to TRGJ1 or TRGJ2. V was clipped by 0 bases and J by 7 bases; unmatched bases: 6. Germline CDR1 is VENAVY and CDR2 is YDSYNSRV. CDR3 length equals 13 residues. The CDR3 nucleotides are TGTGCCACCTGGGATAGGCCGGGATATAAGAAACTCTTT. Amino acid sequence: CATWDRPGYKKLF.

V gene TRGV2 combines with J gene TRGJP2. Trimming at V came to 0 bases and at J to 4 bases, leaving 11 bases not matched to a gene. Germline assignment: CDR1 EGSNGY and CDR2 YDSYNSKV. The CDR3 has 17 residues. The CDR3 nucleotides are TGTGCCACCTGGGACGGGAGACATCTAACTAGTGATTGGATCAAGACGTTT. Residues: CATWDGRHLTSDWIKTF.

This chain joins TRGV9 and TRGJ1 or TRGJ2. The trim removed 2 bases at V and 0 bases at J, leaving 4 bases unmatched. From germline, CDR1 is GITISATS and CDR2 ISYDGTV (reference sequence). There are 14 residues in the CDR3. The CDR3 DNA reads TGTGCCTTGTGGGAGGAAAAGAATTATTATAAGAAACTCTTT. It yields the protein CALWEEKNYYKKLF.

The chain combines TRGV3 with TRGJ1 or TRGJ2. The trim removed 1 base at V and 0 bases at J, leaving 9 bases unmatched. Germline CDR1 VTNTFY, CDR2 YDVSTARD (reference sequence). The CDR3 consists of 16 residues. CDR3 nucleotides: TGTGCCACCTGGGACAGAAGGGTGCGGAATTATTATAAGAAACTCTTT. It encodes CATWDRRVRNYYKKLF.

In this sample, this clone turned up a few times. A much larger clonotype is one base distant, so this may be a read error. The chain uses TRGV3 and TRGJ1 or TRGJ2. Germline V CDR1 and CDR2: VTNTFY, YDVSTARD (reference sequence). Unmatched junction bases numbered 3, after V lost 2 bases and J lost 2 bases. This CDR3 has 13 amino acids. Here the CDR3 DNA reads TGTGCCACCTGGGACAAGTATTATTATAAGAAACTCTTT. It is translated as CATWDKYYYKKLF.

V and J are TRGV4 and TRGJ1 or TRGJ2. This CDR3 spans 13 amino acids. Germline CDR1 and CDR2: EGSTGY and YDSYTSSV. V lost 3 bases to trimming and J lost 12 bases; unmatched junction nucleotides: 14. The CDR3 sequence is CATWDRRFWRKLF. Written as DNA, the CDR3 is TGTGCCACCTGGGATCGGCGGTTTTGGCGGAAACTCTTT.

As to this clone: At the DNA level, this CDR3 is encoded by other sequences in the same sample as well. The chain links TRGV4 to TRGJP2. After removal of 4 bases from V and 5 bases from J, the junction contained 10 bases not matched to a gene. The CDR3 sequence is 15 residues long. Germline V gene data show CDR1 as EGSTGY and CDR2 as YDSYTSSV. CDR3 amino acids: CATWDGLRSDWIKTF. The CDR3 DNA follows: TGTGCCACCTGGGACGGACTTCGGAGTGATTGGATCAAGACGTTT.

This clone was seen only a few times. V gene TRGV8 combines with J gene TRGJ1 or TRGJ2. The CDR3 totals 14 residues. CDR1 is VENAVY, CDR2 YDSYNSRV, per germline. Trimming took 4 bases from V and 0 from J; bases not matched to a gene: 6. CDR3 amino acids: CATWDPENYYKKLF. CDR3 DNA sequence: TGTGCCACCTGGGACCCCGAGAATTATTATAAGAAACTCTTT.

The chain uses TRGV3 and TRGJ1 or TRGJ2. Germline trimming cut 3 bases from V and 0 bases from J; bases unmatched to any gene: 23. The CDR3 has 20 residues. Germline CDR1 and CDR2: VTNTFY and YDVSTARD (reference sequence). The CDR3 here is CATWDRKGSIRAWNYYKKLF. The DNA of the CDR3 is TGTGCCACCTGGGACCGGAAGGGCTCAATAAGGGCCTGGAATTATTATAAGAAACTCTTT.

This clone was observed a handful of times. This chain links TRGV2 with TRGJ1 or TRGJ2. Trimming cost V 0 bases and J 12 bases; bases outside gene matches: 5. The CDR3 contains 11 residues. The V gene's germline CDR1 is EGSNGY and CDR2 YDSYNSKV. DNA of the CDR3: TGTGCCACCTGGGACGGGCGGTTGAAACTCTTT. Residues: CATWDGRLKLF.

This clone was found a few times. The chain recombines TRGV2 with TRGJ1 or TRGJ2. The CDR3 is 11 amino acids. Germline assignment: CDR1 EGSNGY and CDR2 YDSYNSKV. The J segment lost 12 bases and the V segment lost 3 bases, leaving 8 bases of the junction unmatched. CDR3 sequence reads: CATWDRGRKLF. DNA of the CDR3: TGTGCCACCTGGGACCGCGGGAGGAAACTCTTT.

The table lists this clone with a few counts. This chain links TRGV4 with TRGJ1 or TRGJ2. Germline CDR1 reads EGSTGY; CDR2 reads YDSYTSSV. The CDR3 runs 12 residues. After removal of 4 bases from V and 11 bases from J, the junction contained 11 bases not matched to a gene. The CDR3 loop is CATWEDQPEKLF. CDR3 DNA sequence: TGTGCCACCTGGGAAGATCAGCCGGAGAAACTCTTT.